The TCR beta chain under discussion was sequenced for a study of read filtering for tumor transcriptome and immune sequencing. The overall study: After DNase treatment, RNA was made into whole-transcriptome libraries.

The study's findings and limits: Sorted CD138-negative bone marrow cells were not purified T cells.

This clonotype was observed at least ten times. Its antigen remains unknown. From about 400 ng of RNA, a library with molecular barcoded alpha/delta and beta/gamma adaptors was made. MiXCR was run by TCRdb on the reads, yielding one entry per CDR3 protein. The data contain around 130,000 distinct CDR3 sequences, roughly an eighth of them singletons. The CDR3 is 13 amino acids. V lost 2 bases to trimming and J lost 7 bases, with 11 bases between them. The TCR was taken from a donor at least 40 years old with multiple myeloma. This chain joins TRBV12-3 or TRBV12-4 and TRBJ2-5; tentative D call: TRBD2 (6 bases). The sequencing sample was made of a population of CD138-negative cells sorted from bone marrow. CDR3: CASSLKGGTTQYF. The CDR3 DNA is TGTGCCAGCAGTTTAAAAGGAGGGACGACCCAGTACTTC.